This paragraph reports one T cell receptor (beta chain). This sample is part of a study of T cell responses to AZD1222 COVID-19 vaccine. Sequenced by immunoSEQ multiplex PCR; TCRdb stores in-frame clones only, minus some. The table includes more than 100,000 clones, roughly 91% detected once. The V gene end was trimmed by 9 bases and the J gene end by 4 bases; junction bases not matched to a gene: 17. The CDR3 extends over 17 amino acids. Germline loops: CDR1 SNHLY, CDR2 FYNNEI. The sequence was obtained from an adult who received the AZD1222 COVID-19 vaccine. This chain links TRBV2 with TRBJ1-4; 7 bases agree with TRBD1. The specimen was peripheral blood, collected 28 days after the second AZD1222 dose. The CDR3 nucleotides read TGTGCCAGTCGAACCAGGGGGTCTTATGGCAGTAATGAAAAACTGTTTTTT. This codes for CASRTRGSYGSNEKLFF.